Each of the 4 T cell receptor beta chains below was sequenced from the same sample in a study of T-cell reconstitution after alpha-beta-depleted transplantation in children. Construction of the TCRbeta library involved unique molecular identifiers. TCRdb analysed the PCR reads with MiXCR anew, one entry per CDR3 protein. The sample consists of just under 550,000 distinct CDR3 sequences, around 16% of them appearing once. The sample here was PBMCs from the stem cell graft donor, taken from the stem cell graft. The receptors shown here come from a human donor who donated a stem cell graft to a child with acute lymphoblastic leukemia.

The chain recombines TRBV30 with TRBJ1-5, with TRBD1 identical over 10 bases. Germline V gene lookup returns CDR1 GTSNPN and CDR2 SVGIG (reference sequence). The V gene end was trimmed by 0 bases and the J gene end by 3 bases; junction bases not matched to a gene: 8. The CDR3 loop spans 17 amino acids. The CDR3 spells CAWSVQDRGINNQPQHF. Here the CDR3 DNA reads TGTGCCTGGAGTGTACAGGACAGGGGGATAAACAATCAGCCCCAGCATTTT.

A few counts support this clonotype. The J gene is TRBJ2-1, the V gene TRBV28, with 8 bases that match TRBD1. CDR1 and CDR2 from the germline V gene are MDHEN and SYDVKM. The CDR3 loop spans 14 amino acids. J was trimmed by 4 bases and V by 8 bases; bases with no gene match: 7. DNA for the CDR3: TGTGCCAGCTGGGTCCAGGGGGCGTACAATGAGCAGTTCTTC. Protein sequence: CASWVQGAYNEQFF.

There are a few counts of this clonotype. This rearrangement joins TRBV11-2 to TRBJ2-5; D is uncertain. This CDR3 has 14 residues. Trimming removed 1 base from V and 2 bases from J, with 8 bases in between. The germline V gene has CDR1 SGHAT and CDR2 FQNNGV. The CDR3 DNA sequence: TGTGCCAGCAGCTTAGTACGCGTGCAAGAGACCCAGTACTTC. Its translation is CASSLVRVQETQYF. Based on the CDR3 plus reference TRBV11-2 and TRBJ2-5, the full variable domain is EAGVAQSPRYKIIEKRQSVAFWCNPISGHATLYWYQQILGQGPKLLIQFQNNGVVDDSQLPKDRFSAERLKGVDSTLKIQPAKLEDSAVYLCASSLVRVQETQYFGPGTRLLVL.

In its sample, this clonotype was seen a few times. The CDR3 protein is CASSSRGAPGLSTDTQYF. The CDR3 nucleotides read TGTGCCAGCAGCTCCAGGGGGGCTCCGGGACTAAGCACAGATACGCAGTATTTT. This chain uses TRBV11-1 with TRBJ2-3; either TRBD1 or TRBD2 may supply D (7 bases each). CDR1 and CDR2 (germline): SGHAT, FQDESV (reference sequence). The CDR3 spans 18 residues. The ends were cut back, 4 bases at V and 0 bases at J, with 20 bases in the middle.